This T cell receptor beta chain comes out of a study of control samples from healthy donors and cancer patients. Assay used: immunoSEQ multiplex PCR; TCRdb lists only in-frame clones, some missing. The sample holds around 100,000 clones, approximately 84% seen once. The V gene's germline CDR1 is SGHRS and CDR2 YFSETQ. The CDR3 sequence is 14 residues long. V gave up 0 bases and J gave up 5 bases, with 9 bases separating them. The chain joins TRBV5-1 to TRBJ1-5, with D possibly matching TRBD1 (6 bases). Sequencing was done on a sample of blood. The sequence was collected from a woman aged 50 to 60 in good health. The CDR3, as DNA: TGCGCCAGCAGCTTGGATCCAGGGGATCAGCCCCAGCATTTT. Its protein product is CASSLDPGDQPQHF.